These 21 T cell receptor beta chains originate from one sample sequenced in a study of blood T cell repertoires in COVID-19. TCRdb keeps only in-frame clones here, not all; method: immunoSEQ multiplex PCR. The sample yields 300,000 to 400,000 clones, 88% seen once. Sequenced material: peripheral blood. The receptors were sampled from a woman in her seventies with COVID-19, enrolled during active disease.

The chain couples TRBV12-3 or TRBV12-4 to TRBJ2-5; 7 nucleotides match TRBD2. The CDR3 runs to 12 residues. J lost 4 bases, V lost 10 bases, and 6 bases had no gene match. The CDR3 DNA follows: TGTGCCACGGGAGGAGGGAGAGAGACCCAGTACTTC. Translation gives CATGGGRETQYF.

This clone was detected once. As DNA, the CDR3 is TGTGCCAGCAGCTTAGCTGGACAGAGCTCCTACGAGCAGTACTTC. Residues: CASSLAGQSSYEQYF. This chain uses TRBV11-2 with TRBJ2-7; a weak D match, TRBD1 (6 bases). Germline V gene data show CDR1 as SGHAT and CDR2 as FQNNGV. The CDR3 spans 15 residues. The V end was cut by 1 base, the J end by 0 bases, with 10 bases between.

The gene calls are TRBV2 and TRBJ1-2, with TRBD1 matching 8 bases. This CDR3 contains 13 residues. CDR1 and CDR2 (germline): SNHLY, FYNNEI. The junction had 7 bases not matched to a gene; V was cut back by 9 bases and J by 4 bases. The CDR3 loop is CASSRGPFYGYTF. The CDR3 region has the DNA TGTGCCAGTAGCAGGGGGCCCTTCTATGGCTACACCTTC.

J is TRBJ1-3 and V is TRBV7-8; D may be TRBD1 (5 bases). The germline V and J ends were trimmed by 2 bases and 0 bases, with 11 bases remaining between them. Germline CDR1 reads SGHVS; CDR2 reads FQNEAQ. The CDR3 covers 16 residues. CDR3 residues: CASSLRQTLSGNTIYF. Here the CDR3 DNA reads TGTGCCAGCAGCTTACGACAGACCCTCTCTGGAAACACCATATATTTT.

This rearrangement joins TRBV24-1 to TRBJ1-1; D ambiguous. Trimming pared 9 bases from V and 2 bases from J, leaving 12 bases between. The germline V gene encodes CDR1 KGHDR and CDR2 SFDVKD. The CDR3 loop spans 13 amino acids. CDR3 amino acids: CATSRSGNTEAFF. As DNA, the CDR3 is TGTGCCACCTCTCGCAGTGGTAACACTGAAGCTTTCTTT.

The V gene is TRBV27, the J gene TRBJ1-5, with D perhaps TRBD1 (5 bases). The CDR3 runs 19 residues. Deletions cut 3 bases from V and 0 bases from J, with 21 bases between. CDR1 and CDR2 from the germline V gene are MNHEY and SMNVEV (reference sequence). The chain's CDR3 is CASSFRADSADPSNQPQHF. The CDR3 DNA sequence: TGTGCCAGCAGTTTTAGGGCTGACAGTGCGGATCCTAGCAATCAGCCCCAGCATTTT.

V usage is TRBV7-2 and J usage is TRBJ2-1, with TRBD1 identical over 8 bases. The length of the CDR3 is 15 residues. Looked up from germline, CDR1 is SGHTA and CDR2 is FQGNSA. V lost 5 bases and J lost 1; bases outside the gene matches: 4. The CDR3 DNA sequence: TGTGCCAGCAGCCGGCAGGGGGCTTCCTACAATGAGCAGTTCTTC. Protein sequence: CASSRQGASYNEQFF.

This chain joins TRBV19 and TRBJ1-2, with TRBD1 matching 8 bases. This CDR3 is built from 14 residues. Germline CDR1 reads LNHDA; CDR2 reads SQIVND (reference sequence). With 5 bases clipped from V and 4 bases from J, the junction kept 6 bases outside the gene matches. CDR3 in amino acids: CASSPTGGAYGYTF. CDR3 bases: TGTGCCAGTAGTCCTACAGGGGGGGCCTATGGCTACACCTTC.

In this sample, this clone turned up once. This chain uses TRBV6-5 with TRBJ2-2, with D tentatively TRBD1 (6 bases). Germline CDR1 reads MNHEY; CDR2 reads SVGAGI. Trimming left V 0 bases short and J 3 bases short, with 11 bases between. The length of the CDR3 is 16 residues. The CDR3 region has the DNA TGTGCCAGCAGTTACTCCTTCCAGGGGCACACCGGGGAGCTGTTTTTT. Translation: CASSYSFQGHTGELFF.

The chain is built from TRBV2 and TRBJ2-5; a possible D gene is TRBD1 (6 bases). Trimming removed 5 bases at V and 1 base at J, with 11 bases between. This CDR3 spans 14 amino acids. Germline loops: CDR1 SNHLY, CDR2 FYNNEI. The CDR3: CASSYRQAQETQYF. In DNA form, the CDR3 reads TGTGCCAGCAGTTATAGACAGGCCCAAGAGACCCAGTACTTC.

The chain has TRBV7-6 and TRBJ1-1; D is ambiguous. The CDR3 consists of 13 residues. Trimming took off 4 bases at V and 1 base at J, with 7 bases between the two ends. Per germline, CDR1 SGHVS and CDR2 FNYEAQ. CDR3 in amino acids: CASSSTPNTEAFF. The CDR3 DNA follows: TGTGCCAGCAGCTCGACACCGAACACTGAAGCTTTCTTT.

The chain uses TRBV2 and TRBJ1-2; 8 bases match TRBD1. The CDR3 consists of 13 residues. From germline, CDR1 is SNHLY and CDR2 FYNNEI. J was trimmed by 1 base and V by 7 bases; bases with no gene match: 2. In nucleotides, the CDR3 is TGTGCCAGCAAGACAGGGGTTAACTATGGCTACACCTTC. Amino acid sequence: CASKTGVNYGYTF.

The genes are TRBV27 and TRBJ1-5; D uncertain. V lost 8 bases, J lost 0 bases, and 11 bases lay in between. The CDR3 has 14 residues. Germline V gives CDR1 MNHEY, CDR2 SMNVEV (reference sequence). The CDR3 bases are TGTGCCAGCCGGACGGGGTATAGCAATCAGCCCCAGCATTTT. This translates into CASRTGYSNQPQHF.

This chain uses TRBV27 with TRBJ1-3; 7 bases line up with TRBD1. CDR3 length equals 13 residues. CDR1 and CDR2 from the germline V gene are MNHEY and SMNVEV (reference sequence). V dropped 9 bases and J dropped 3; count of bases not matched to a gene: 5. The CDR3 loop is CARRRGYGNTIYF. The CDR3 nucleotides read TGTGCCAGACGCAGGGGGTATGGAAACACCATATATTTT.

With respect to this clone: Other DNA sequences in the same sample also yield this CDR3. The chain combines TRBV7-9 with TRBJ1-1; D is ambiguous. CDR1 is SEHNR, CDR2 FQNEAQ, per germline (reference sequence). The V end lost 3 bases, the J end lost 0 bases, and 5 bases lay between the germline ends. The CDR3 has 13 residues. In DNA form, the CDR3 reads TGTGCCAGCAGCTTCCAGGTGAACACTGAAGCTTTCTTT. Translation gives CASSFQVNTEAFF.

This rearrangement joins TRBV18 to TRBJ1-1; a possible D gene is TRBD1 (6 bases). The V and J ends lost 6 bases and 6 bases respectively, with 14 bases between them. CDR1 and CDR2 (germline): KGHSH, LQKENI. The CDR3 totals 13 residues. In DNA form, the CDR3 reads TGTGCCAGCTCCAGGGGACGGGGCGCTGAAGCTTTCTTT. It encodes CASSRGRGAEAFF.

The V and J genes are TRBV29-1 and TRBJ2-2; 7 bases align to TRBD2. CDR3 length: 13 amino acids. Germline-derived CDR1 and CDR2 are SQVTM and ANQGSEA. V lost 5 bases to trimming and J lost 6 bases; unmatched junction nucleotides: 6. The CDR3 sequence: CSVKTSGAGELFF. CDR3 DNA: TGCAGCGTTAAAACGAGCGGGGCCGGGGAGCTGTTTTTT.

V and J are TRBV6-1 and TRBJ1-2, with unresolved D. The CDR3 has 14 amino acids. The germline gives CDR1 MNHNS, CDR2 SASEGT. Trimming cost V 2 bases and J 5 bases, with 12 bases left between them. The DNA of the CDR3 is TGTGCCAGCAGTGAAACTAAGGTCCGATATGGCTACACCTTC. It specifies CASSETKVRYGYTF.

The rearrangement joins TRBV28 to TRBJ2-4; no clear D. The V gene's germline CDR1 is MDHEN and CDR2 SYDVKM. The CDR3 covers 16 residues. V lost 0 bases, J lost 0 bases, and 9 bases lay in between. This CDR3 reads CASSLWTDRAKNIQYF. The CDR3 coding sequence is TGTGCCAGCAGTTTATGGACTGATCGAGCCAAAAACATTCAGTACTTC.

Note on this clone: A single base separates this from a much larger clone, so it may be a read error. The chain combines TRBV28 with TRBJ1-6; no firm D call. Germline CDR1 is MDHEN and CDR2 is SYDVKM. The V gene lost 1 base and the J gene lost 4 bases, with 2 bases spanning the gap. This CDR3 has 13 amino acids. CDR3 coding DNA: TGTGCCAGCAGTTTATCTTATAATTCACCCCTCCACTTT. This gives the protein CASSLSYNSPLHF. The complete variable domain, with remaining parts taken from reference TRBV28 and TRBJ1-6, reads DVKVTQSSRYLVKRTGEKVFLECVQDMDHENMFWYRQDPGLGLRLIYFSYDVKMKEKGDIPEGYSVSREKKERFSLILESASTNQTSMYLCASSLSYNSPLHFGNGTRLTVT.

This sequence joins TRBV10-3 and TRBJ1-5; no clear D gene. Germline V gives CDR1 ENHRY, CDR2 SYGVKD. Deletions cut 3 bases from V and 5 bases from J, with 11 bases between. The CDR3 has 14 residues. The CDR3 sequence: CAISDLEAYQPQHF. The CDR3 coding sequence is TGTGCCATCAGTGATCTTGAAGCTTATCAGCCCCAGCATTTT.